The 11 T cell receptor beta chains below come from one sample, sequenced in a study of T cells in Graves' hyperthyroidism and ophthalmopathy. There were TCR beta CDR3 regions amplified from RNA transcripts. The HTBI primer set served for first-round RT-PCR of the TCR CDR3. TCRdb re-analysed the multiplex PCR reads in MiXCR, keeping a single row per CDR3 protein. The profile covers about 570,000 distinct CDR3 sequences, with around 45% appearing a single time and 15% to 20% taken by the ten largest. Sequences were obtained from peripheral blood or thyroid tissue (not recorded which). These receptors originate from an adult woman with Graves' disease, either hyperthyroidism or ophthalmopathy (not recorded which).

V is TRBV2 and J is TRBJ1-1; D is ambiguous. Per germline, CDR1 SNHLY and CDR2 FYNNEI. There are 12 residues in the CDR3. The V gene lost 3 bases and the J gene lost 3 bases, with 5 bases spanning the gap. As DNA, the CDR3 is TGTGCCAGCAGTGATGTCGACACTGAAGCTTTCTTT. Translating it yields CASSDVDTEAFF.

This clonotype was found many times. CDR3 sequence reads: CASSRDYTEAFF. The CDR3 DNA is TGTGCCAGCAGTAGGGACTACACTGAAGCTTTCTTT. The V and J genes are TRBV2 and TRBJ1-1, with a weak D call TRBD1 (5 bases). V was shortened by 5 bases and J by 3 bases, with 7 bases between the two germline ends. Germline V CDR1 and CDR2: SNHLY, FYNNEI. The CDR3 totals 12 residues.

Points on this clonotype: Being one base from a much bigger clone, this may be a read error. This sequence joins TRBV7-3 and TRBJ2-2; TRBD2 agrees at 8 bases. CDR3 length equals 15 residues. CDR1 is SGHTA, CDR2 FQGTGA, per germline. The CDR3 bases are TGTGCCAGCAGCACCGGGACTAGTAGAACCGGGGGGCTGTTTTTT. Translation gives CASSTGTSRTGGLFF.

This clonotype was seen at least ten times. V and J are TRBV5-4 and TRBJ2-7, with 10 bases that match TRBD2. Losses at the gene ends were 4 bases for V and 2 bases for J; bases not matched to a gene: 9. The CDR3 loop spans 16 amino acids. Germline V lookup: CDR1 SGHNT, CDR2 YYREEE (reference sequence). The CDR3 spells CASSPTPGTSAYEQYF. CDR3 sequence (DNA): TGTGCCAGCAGCCCCACCCCCGGGACTAGCGCCTACGAGCAGTACTTC.

This clonotype was detected ten times or more. V usage is TRBV5-4 and J usage is TRBJ1-3, with D hard to call. The CDR3 sequence is 14 residues long. V lost 2 bases and J 1 base, leaving 7 bases between the germline ends. Germline values: CDR1 SGHNT, CDR2 YYREEE (reference sequence). The chain's CDR3 is CASSFRESGNTIYF. CDR3 coding DNA: TGTGCCAGCAGCTTCCGGGAGTCTGGAAACACCATATATTTT.

The chain couples TRBV12-3 or TRBV12-4 to TRBJ1-1, with D perhaps matching TRBD1 (5 bases). Trimming shortened V by 4 bases and J by 1 base, and 10 bases separated the two germline ends. The CDR3 contains 14 residues. The CDR3 nucleotides read TGTGCCAGCAGTTCCCTAGGGGCGAACACTGAAGCTTTCTTT. Protein product: CASSSLGANTEAFF.

The chain employs TRBV27 and TRBJ1-1; D perhaps matches TRBD1 (5 bases). The ends were cut back, 4 bases at V and 5 bases at J, with 11 bases in the middle. There are 13 residues in the CDR3. Germline V CDR1 and CDR2: MNHEY, SMNVEV (reference sequence). CDR3 residues: CASSYEGETEAFF. As DNA, the CDR3 is TGTGCCAGCAGTTATGAAGGGGAGACTGAAGCTTTCTTT.

This clonotype was counted at least ten times. J is TRBJ1-1 and V is TRBV27, with D unresolved. Trimming cost V 8 bases and J 1 base, with 14 bases left between them. The CDR3 totals 14 residues. Germline V gene data show CDR1 as MNHEY and CDR2 as SMNVEV (reference sequence). CDR3: CASASYRSNTEAFF. The DNA for the CDR3 is TGTGCCAGCGCTTCCTACAGATCGAACACTGAAGCTTTCTTT.

Ten or more counts support this clonotype. The rearrangement uses TRBV7-2 and TRBJ1-1; 8 bases fit TRBD1. From germline, CDR1 is SGHTA and CDR2 FQGNSA. After removal of 2 bases from V and 4 bases from J, the junction contained 3 bases not matched to a gene. CDR3 size: 14 residues. The CDR3 DNA reads as TGTGCCAGCAGCTTACGGACAGGGAGCACTGAAGCTTTCTTT. It encodes CASSLRTGSTEAFF.

About this clonotype itself: At one end, the junction sequence differs from germline, possibly due to a read error. The CDR3 sequence is CASGEGAGELFF. DNA of the CDR3: TGCGCCAGCGGTGAGGGCGCCGGGGAGCTGTTTTTT. The chain couples TRBV6-4 to TRBJ2-2; weak D call: TRBD2 (5 bases). This CDR3 comprises 12 residues. CDR1 MRHNA and CDR2 SNTAGT come from the germline V gene.

This clonotype was detected once. V is TRBV19 and J is TRBJ1-1, with a tentative D call TRBD1 (6 bases). Germline V lookup: CDR1 LNHDA, CDR2 SQIVND (reference sequence). The V gene lost 5 bases and the J gene lost 0 bases, with 16 bases spanning the gap. This CDR3 region has 16 residues. CDR3 in amino acids: CASSSRSGHLNTEAFF. Here the CDR3 DNA reads TGTGCCAGTAGTTCTCGCTCGGGACACCTGAACACTGAAGCTTTCTTT. Full variable domain (outside the CDR3, taken from reference TRBV19 and TRBJ1-1): DGGITQSPKYLFRKEGQNVTLSCEQNLNHDAMYWYRQDPGQGLRLIYYSQIVNDFQKGDIAEGYSVSREKKESFPLTVTSAQKNPTAFYLCASSSRSGHLNTEAFFGQGTRLTVV.